Listed below are T cell receptor beta chains from one sample, sequenced in a study of beta chain features in type 1 diabetes. Here immunoSEQ multiplex PCR was the method, and the copy in TCRdb shows in-frame clones only, minus some. The sample yields approximately 240,000 clones, 16% seen once. Sequencing used naive CD4+ T cells from blood. All receptors derive from a man under 40 with type 1 diabetes. Each CDR3 is given with its conserved first and last residue.

v_call cdr3_aa
TRBV25-1 CASSRLAEAYNEQFF
TRBV29-1 CSVEDRWEVAYNEQFF
TRBV7-2 CASSFNAGELFF
TRBV27 CASSSDRGLSGANVLTF
TRBV7-2 CASSSRLAGSYEQYF
TRBV2 CAWEINEQFF
TRBV7-9 CASSPDGNTEAFF
TRBV5-1 CASGGQETQYF
TRBV4-3 CASSWNRDLTEAFF
TRBV10-3 CAIKGTEVYEQYF
TRBV7-3 CASEGATGELFF
TRBV2 CASSPGRWADTQYF
TRBV29-1 CSATVFSGANVLTF
TRBV30 CAWSLKTGGDQPQHF
TRBV5-6 CASSLELAASYEQYF
TRBV14 CASSGDTSYNEQFF
TRBV29-1 CSAPRSLAGVTDTQYF
TRBV30 CAWSTKIAGANVLTF
TRBV7-9 CASSSGWALQETQYF
TRBV28 CASLGANQPQHF
TRBV20-1 CSAQEEKLFF
TRBV5-1 CASSSDSYEQYF
TRBV6-5 CASSFGGRTYEQYF
TRBV29-1 CSASGTAGNTIYF
TRBV30 CAWSAGQNSYNEQFF
TRBV29-1 CSVEMNSSGEQYF
TRBV30 CAWSWALLNTEAFF
TRBV10-3 CAISEPSGRAGSSYEQYF
TRBV7-2 CASSPRTGLAKNIQYF
TRBV28 CASRRRGGMVEQFF
TRBV29-1 CSGAGPYEQYF
TRBV30 CAWRVTGAPNYGYTF
TRBV9 CASSVGTNTQYF
TRBV7-9 CASSFGLTNSYNEQFF
TRBV30 CAWSRGYEQYF
TRBV10-3 CAISEGGYEQYF
TRBV19 CATNRVGNTEAFF
TRBV29-1 CSVGRLLGDEQFF
TRBV2 CASHYYGYTF
TRBV11-2 CASSLLTSLTDTQYF
TRBV4-2 CASSQERRISNEKLFF
TRBV29-1 CSFLAGRGSSYEQYF
TRBV9 CASSVGQPNTGELFF
TRBV21-1 CASSLRTVNTEAFF
TRBV7-2 CATRKGSDEQYF
TRBV4-2 CASSQERDPQETQYF
TRBV7-9 CASSSTTGHYGYTF
TRBV29-1 CSVVPGSRTNYEQYF
TRBV29-1 CSAGGQGAWEQYF
TRBV29-1 CTHLGGHGTQYF
TRBV28 CASTLSGAYEQYF
TRBV29-1 CSVEGREATDTQYF
TRBV10-3 CAISLGYDNEQFF
TRBV29-1 CSVGQHQNEKLFF
TRBV5-1 CASRARLAADTQYF
TRBV5-1 CASSLNPQAPEEAFF